This TCR beta chain emerged from a study of cytomegalovirus exposure and HLA in healthy donors. Trimming took 0 bases from V and 8 from J; bases not matched to a gene: 11. There are 17 residues in the CDR3. The germline gives CDR1 SGHTA, CDR2 FQGNSA. Primers included in the PCR were 60 Vbeta and 13 Jbeta primers. Using immunoSEQ multiplex PCR, the repertoire was profiled, and TCRdb retains in-frame clones only, with some absent. The sample shows tens of thousands of clones, around 69% of them seen only once. Study conclusions and caveats: It is likely that the observed cluster of highly shared sequence variants was a sequencing artifact. Altogether, 150 to 200 TCR beta chains were recorded as cytomegalovirus-associated.

As concerns this clone: The antigen remains unidentified.

This sequence joins TRBV7-2 and TRBJ2-1; 9 bases are a match to TRBD2. Source material: PBMCs. The source of this sequence is a woman aged 25 to 39 in good health and CMV-seropositive. CDR3 in amino acids: CASSLAPIAGGRDEQFF. The CDR3, as DNA: TGTGCCAGCAGCTTAGCCCCCATTGCGGGAGGGCGGGATGAGCAGTTCTTC.